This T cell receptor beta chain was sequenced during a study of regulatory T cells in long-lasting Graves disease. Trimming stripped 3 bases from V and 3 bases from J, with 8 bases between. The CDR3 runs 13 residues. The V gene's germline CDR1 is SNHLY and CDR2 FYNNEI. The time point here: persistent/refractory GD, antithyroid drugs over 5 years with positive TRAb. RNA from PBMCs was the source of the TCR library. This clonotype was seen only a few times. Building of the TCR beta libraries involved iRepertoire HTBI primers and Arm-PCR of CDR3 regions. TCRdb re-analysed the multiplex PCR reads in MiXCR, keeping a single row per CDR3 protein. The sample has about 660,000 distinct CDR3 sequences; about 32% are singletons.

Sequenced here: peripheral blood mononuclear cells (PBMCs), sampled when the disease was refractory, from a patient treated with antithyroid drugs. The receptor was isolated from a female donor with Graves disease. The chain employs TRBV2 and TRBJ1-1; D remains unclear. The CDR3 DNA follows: TGTGCCAGCAGTGACGGGCTCGACACTGAAGCTTTCTTT. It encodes CASSDGLDTEAFF.